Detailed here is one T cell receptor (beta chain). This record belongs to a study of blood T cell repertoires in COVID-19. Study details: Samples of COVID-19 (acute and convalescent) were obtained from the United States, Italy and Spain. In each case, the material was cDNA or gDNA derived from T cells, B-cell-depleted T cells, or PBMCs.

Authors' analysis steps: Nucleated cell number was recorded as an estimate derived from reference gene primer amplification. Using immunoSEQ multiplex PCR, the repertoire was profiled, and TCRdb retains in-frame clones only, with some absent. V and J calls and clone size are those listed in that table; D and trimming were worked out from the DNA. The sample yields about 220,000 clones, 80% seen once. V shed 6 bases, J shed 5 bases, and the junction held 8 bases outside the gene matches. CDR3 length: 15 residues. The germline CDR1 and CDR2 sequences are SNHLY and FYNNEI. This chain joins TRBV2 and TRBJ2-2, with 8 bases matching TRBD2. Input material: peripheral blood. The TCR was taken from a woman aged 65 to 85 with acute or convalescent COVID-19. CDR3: CASRMAGGYTGELFF. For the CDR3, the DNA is TGTGCCAGCAGAATGGCGGGGGGTTATACCGGGGAGCTGTTTTTT.